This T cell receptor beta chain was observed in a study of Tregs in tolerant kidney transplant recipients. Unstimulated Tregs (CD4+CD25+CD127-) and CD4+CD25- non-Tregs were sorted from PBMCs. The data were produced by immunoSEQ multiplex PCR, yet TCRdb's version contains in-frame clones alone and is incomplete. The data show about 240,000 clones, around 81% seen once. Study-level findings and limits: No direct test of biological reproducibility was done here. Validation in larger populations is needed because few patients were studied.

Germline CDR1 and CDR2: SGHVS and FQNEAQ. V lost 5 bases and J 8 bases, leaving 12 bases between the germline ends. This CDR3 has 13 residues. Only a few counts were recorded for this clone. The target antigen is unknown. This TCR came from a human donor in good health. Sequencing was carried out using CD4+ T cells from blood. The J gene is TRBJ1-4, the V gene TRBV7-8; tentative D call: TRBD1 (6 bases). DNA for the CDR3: TGTGCCAGCAGCCCCGTGAGGGGGGAAAAACTGTTTTTT. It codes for CASSPVRGEKLFF.